This T cell receptor (beta chain) came from a study of blood T cell repertoires in COVID-19 (dated by TCRdb to the early 2020s). Turning to the overall study: Samples from collaborators originated in the United States, Italy and Spain and spanned both the acute and convalescent phases of COVID-19. The material from the prospective study consisted of cDNA or gDNA derived from T cells, B-cell-depleted T cells, or PBMCs. Deeply sampled blood TCRbeta repertoires from subjects exposed to, actively infected with, or recovered from COVID-19 were included in the dataset. The repertoires were released in a freely available public database intended as a resource for research on the immune response to SARS-CoV-2. The samples were drawn from two sources: the first 160 participants of the ongoing ImmuneRACE study, and approximately 1,300 subjects contributed by 6 global collaborators. Nearly every sample came with metadata listing a de-identified subject ID, COVID-19 status, age in years and sex. Where HLA class I and class II types were available, the types were taken from metadata supplied by the sample provider, not from assay-based typing. Here is what the overall study found, with its caveats: The amount of clinical and demographic metadata varied by source and participant and was provided uncurated.

CDR1 LGHNT and CDR2 FRNRAP are derived from the germline V gene. V lost 0 bases and J lost 3 bases, and the count of bases not matched to a germline gene is 18. The CDR3, from cysteine to phenylalanine, totals 21 residues. Only the CDR3 portion is preserved as DNA: 63 bases, with reading frame beginning at the first base. In the case of this clone: The clone's antigen remains unknown. Base qualities are missing; no much larger clone stands one base away.

TCRbeta CDR3 regions were amplified from genomic DNA by means of the immunoSEQ Assay, a bias-controlled multiplex PCR. Regarding the original processing steps: Within the assay, amplification of reference gene primers was used to estimate how many nucleated cells each sample contained. Sequence reads were collapsed and filtered to measure the absolute abundance of every unique TCRbeta CDR3 rearrangement. Productive Simpson clonality was computed per sample as the square root of Simpson's diversity index over productive rearrangements. TCRdb obtained this table from immuneACCESS and retained in-frame rearrangements with V and J assigned. These tables miss some clones; where compared with another copy, unresolved V genes account for less than half of the shortfall, and the remainder is unexplained. V, J and clone size were drawn from that table, and D and trimming were deduced from the DNA. Here the sample has roughly 60,000 clones; 80% to 95% occur a single time. The ten most abundant clones make up about 4.5% of the sample.

The collaborating institutions used their own protocols to collect whole blood in K2EDTA tubes. Collaborator samples were shipped for TCRbeta analysis as frozen whole blood, isolated PBMCs, or DNA extracted from either sample type. Material: peripheral blood. Rearrangement joined TRBV12-5 to TRBJ2-1, and TRBD1 aligns with 9 junction nucleotides. The origin of this receptor is a man between 45 and 60 years old with active COVID-19. The CDR3 corresponds to CASGLVVRDRVRAQNYNEQFF. The nucleotide sequence reads as follows: TGTGCTAGTGGTTTGGTAGTTAGGGACAGGGTTCGGGCGCAGAACTACAATGAGCAGTTCTTC. With the rest looked up from the reference TRBV12-5 and TRBJ2-1 genes rather than sequenced, the full variable domain is DARVTQTPRHKVTEMGQEVTMRCQPILGHNTVFWYRQTMMQGLELLAYFRNRAPLDDSGMPKDRFSAEMPDATLATLKIQPSEPRDSAVYFCASGLVVRDRVRAQNYNEQFFGPGTRLTVL.